Each of the 3 T cell receptor beta chains below was sequenced from the same sample in a study of T cells in localized non-small cell lung cancer. Assay: immunoSEQ multiplex PCR; the TCRdb copy retains only in-frame clones and omits some. The table shows some 49,000 clones, with about 76% occurring only once. The sample in question was peripheral blood mononuclear cells, obtained before any cancer treatment. Source of these receptors: a man aged 40 to 69 with stage III lung adenocarcinoma.

This clone showed up just a few times. The chain has TRBV7-6 and TRBJ1-1, with 7 bases that match TRBD1. Germline-derived CDR1 and CDR2 are SGHVS and FNYEAQ. V dropped 5 bases and J dropped 0; count of bases not matched to a gene: 3. The CDR3 sequence is 14 residues long. In DNA, the CDR3 is TGTGCCAGCAGCCCAGGGGGACTGAACACTGAAGCTTTCTTT. Protein: CASSPGGLNTEAFF.

The V call is TRBV6-5, the J call TRBJ2-1; D gene unclear. V was trimmed by 2 bases and J by 6 bases, leaving 8 bases between them. Germline loops: CDR1 MNHEY, CDR2 SVGAGI. The CDR3 runs 13 residues. The DNA for the CDR3 is TGTGCCAGCAGTTACGGGCGCGGCAATGAGCAGTTCTTC. It encodes CASSYGRGNEQFF.

This clone showed up just once. The J gene is TRBJ2-3, the V gene TRBV21-1; the table's D gene call, TRBD2, was not cross checked with the DNA. TRBV21-1 is deemed a pseudogene. The CDR3 consists of 16 residues. CDR3 protein: CASSKADEGSTDTQYF. In DNA form, the CDR3 reads TGTGCCAGCAGCAAAGCGGACGAGGGAAGCACAGATACGCAGTATTTT.